The entry below gives a single TCR beta chain sequence along with its context. As handled by the study authors: Reference gene primer amplification yielded estimated nucleated cell counts. Clones were sequenced by immunoSEQ multiplex PCR, and TCRdb holds only the in-frame ones, with some missing. V and J calls and clone size are as listed in that table; D and trimming were resolved from the DNA. The table includes about 260,000 clones, approximately 86% detected once. The record originates from a study of blood T cell repertoires in COVID-19. Study-level background: COVID-19 samples from acute and convalescent phases originated in the United States, Italy and Spain. T cells, B-cell-depleted T cells, or PBMCs provided the cDNA or gDNA that served as material.

Trimming removed 5 bases from V and 2 bases from J; junction bases left unmatched: 11. Germline assignment: CDR1 SGHTA and CDR2 FQGNSA. The CDR3 extends over 19 amino acids. This TCR came from a human donor in a cohort sampled during active COVID-19. The sample comprised peripheral blood. The chain joins TRBV7-2 to TRBJ2-3, with 15 positions matching TRBD2. CDR3 sequence reads: CASSLKAGTSGGHTDTQYF. The CDR3 DNA is TGTGCCAGCAGCCTTAAAGCCGGGACTAGCGGGGGGCACACAGATACGCAGTATTTT.